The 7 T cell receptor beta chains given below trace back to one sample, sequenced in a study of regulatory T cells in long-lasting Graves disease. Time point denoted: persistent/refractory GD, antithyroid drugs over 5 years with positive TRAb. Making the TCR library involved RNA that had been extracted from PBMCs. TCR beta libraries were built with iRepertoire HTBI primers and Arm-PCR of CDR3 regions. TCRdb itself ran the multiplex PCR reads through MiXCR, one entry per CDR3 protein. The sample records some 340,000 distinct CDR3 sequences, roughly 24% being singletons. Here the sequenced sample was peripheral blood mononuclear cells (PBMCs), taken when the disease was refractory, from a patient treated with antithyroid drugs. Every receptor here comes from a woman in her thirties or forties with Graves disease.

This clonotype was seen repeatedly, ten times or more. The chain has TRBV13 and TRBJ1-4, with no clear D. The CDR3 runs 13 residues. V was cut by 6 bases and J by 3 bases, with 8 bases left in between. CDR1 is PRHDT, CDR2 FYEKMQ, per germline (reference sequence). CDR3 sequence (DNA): TGTGCCAGCAGTGACGGACCTAATGAAAAACTGTTTTTT. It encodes CASSDGPNEKLFF.

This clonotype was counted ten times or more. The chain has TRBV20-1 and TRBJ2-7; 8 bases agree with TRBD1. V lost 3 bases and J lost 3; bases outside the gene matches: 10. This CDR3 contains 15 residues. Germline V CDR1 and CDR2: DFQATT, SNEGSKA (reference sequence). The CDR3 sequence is CSASSAGGGNYEQYF. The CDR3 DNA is TGCAGTGCTAGCTCCGCAGGGGGCGGGAACTACGAGCAGTACTTC.

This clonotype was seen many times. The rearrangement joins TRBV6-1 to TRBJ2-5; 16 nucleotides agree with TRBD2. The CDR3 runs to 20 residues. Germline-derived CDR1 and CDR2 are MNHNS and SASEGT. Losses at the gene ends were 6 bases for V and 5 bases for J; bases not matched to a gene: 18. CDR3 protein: CASSLHGTSGRAGVRETQYF. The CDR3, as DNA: TGTGCCAGCAGCTTACACGGGACTAGCGGGAGGGCCGGAGTTCGGGAGACCCAGTACTTC.

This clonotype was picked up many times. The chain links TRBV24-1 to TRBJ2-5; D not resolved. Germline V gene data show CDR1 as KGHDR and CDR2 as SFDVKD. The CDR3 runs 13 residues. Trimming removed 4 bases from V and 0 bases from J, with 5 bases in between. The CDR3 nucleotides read TGTGCCACCAGTGAAGAGTACCAAGAGACCCAGTACTTC. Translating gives CATSEEYQETQYF.

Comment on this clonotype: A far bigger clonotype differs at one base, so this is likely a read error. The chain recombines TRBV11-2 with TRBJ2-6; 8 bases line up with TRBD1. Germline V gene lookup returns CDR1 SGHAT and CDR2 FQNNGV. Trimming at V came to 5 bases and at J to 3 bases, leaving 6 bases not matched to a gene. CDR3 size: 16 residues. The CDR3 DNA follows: TGTGCCAGCAGCCCCACAGACAGGGGTGGGGCCAACGTCCTGACTTTC. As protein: CASSPTDRGGANVLTF. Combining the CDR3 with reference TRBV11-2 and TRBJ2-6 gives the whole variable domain EAGVAQSPRYKIIEKRQSVAFWCNPISGHATLYWYQQILGQGPKLLIQFQNNGVVDDSQLPKDRFSAERLKGVDSTLKIQPAKLEDSAVYLCASSPTDRGGANVLTFGAGSRLTVL.

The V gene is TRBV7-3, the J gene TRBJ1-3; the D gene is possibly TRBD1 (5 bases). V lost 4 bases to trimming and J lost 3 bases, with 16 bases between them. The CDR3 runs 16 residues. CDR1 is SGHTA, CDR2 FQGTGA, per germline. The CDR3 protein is CASSSAWLQGGNTIYF. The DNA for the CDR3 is TGTGCCAGCAGCTCAGCATGGTTGCAGGGTGGAAACACCATATATTTT.

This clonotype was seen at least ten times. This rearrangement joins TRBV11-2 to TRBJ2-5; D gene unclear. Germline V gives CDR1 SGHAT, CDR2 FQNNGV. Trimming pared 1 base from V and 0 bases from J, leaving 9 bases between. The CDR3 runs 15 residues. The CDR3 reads CASSLGVSYQETQYF. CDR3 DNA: TGTGCCAGCAGCTTAGGAGTGTCGTACCAAGAGACCCAGTACTTC.